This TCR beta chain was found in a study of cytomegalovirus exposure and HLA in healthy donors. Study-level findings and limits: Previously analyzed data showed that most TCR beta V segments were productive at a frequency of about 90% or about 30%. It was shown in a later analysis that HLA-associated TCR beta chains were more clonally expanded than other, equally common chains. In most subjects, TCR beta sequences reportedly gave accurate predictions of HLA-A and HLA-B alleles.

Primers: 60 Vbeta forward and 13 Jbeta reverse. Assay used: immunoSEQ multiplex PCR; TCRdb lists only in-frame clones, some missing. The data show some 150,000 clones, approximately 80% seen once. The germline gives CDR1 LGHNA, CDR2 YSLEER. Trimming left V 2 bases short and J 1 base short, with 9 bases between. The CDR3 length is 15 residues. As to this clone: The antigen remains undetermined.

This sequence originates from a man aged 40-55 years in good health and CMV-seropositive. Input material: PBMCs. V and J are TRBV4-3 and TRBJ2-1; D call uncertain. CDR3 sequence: CASSQRLDSYNEQFF. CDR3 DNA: TGCGCCAGCAGCCAACGACTGGATTCCTACAATGAGCAGTTCTTC.